This TCR beta chain is drawn from a study of Tregs in tolerant kidney transplant recipients. The study's findings and limits: Biological reproducibility was not directly addressed, but technical replication error appeared minimal.

A word on this clone: As yet, its antigen is unknown.

Assay: immunoSEQ multiplex PCR; the TCRdb copy retains only in-frame clones and omits some. Of about 50,000 clones in the sample, over 85% were seen once. CDR1 and CDR2 from the germline V gene are SGHKS and YYEKEE (reference sequence). V lost 1 base and J lost 0, with 8 bases in between. This CDR3 has 15 amino acids. Recipients received nonmyeloablative bone marrow transplants from related graft donors, with transient mixed chimerism. V is TRBV5-5 and J is TRBJ1-5; D perhaps matches TRBD1 (6 bases). The sample consisted of CD8+ T cells from blood (PBMCs), taken 12 months after the transplant. The sequence was obtained from a human patient who received a combined kidney and bone marrow transplant. Some T cells may originate from the graft donor. The DNA for the CDR3 is TGTGCCAGCAGCTTGCAGGGGTTTAGCAATCAGCCCCAGCATTTT. Its protein product is CASSLQGFSNQPQHF.